The present T cell receptor (beta chain) was sequenced within a study of beta chain features in type 1 diabetes. Study overall: Cell yields, gender and age were comparable in patients and healthy donors. General study points: Using cDNA template may skew counts toward highly expressing activated cells.

The sequenced template was cDNA made from the entire isolated RNA. Sequencing used immunoSEQ multiplex PCR; TCRdb keeps in-frame clones, though not all of them. This table holds around 430,000 clones, 25% to 35% found once. Germline CDR1 SQVTM, CDR2 ANQGSEA. V trimming: 1 base; J trimming: 8 bases; junction bases outside the gene matches: 6. The CDR3 covers 13 residues. Notes on this clone: Its matching antigen is unknown.

Material for sequencing was naive CD4+ T cells from blood. This chain joins TRBV29-1 and TRBJ1-2, with 8 bases matching TRBD1. The TCR originated in a man aged 18 to 29 in good health. The CDR3 is CSVEGQGAGGYTF. CDR3 bases: TGCAGCGTTGAAGGCCAGGGGGCTGGCGGCTACACCTTC. The whole variable domain, filled in from reference TRBV29-1 and TRBJ1-2, reads SAVISQKPSRDICQRGTSLTIQCQVDSQVTMMFWYRQQPGQSLTLIATANQGSEATYESGFVIDKFPISRPNLTFSTLTVSNMSPEDSSIYLCSVEGQGAGGYTFGSGTRLTVV.